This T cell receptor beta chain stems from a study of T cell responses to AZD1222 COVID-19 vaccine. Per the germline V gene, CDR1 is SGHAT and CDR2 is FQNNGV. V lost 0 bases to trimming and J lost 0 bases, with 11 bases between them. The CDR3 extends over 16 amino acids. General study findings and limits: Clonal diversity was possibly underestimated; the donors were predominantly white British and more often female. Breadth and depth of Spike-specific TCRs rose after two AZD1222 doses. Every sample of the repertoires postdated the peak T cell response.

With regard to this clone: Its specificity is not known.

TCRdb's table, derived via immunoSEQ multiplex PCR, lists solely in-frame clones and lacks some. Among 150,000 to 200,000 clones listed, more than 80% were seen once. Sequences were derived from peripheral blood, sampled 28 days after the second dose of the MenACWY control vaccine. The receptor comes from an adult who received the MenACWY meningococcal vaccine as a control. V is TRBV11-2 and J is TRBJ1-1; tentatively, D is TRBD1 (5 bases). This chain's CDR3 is CASSLDPRGLNTEAFF. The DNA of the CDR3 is TGTGCCAGCAGCTTAGATCCTAGGGGACTGAACACTGAAGCTTTCTTT.